This is a list of T cell receptor beta chains from one sample in a study of PD-1 blockade in mismatch repair-deficient tumors. Profiling relied on immunoSEQ multiplex PCR, and the TCRdb table lists in-frame clones only, not all of them. The table includes some 9,700 clones, roughly 87% detected once. Their antigen targets remain unknown. Specimen: cells cultured in vitro, collected from a patient treated with pembrolizumab. The source of these receptors is an adult with mismatch repair-deficient cancer. Each CDR3 is given with its conserved first and last residue.

14	TRBJ2-5	TRBV5-1	CASSFQDRGETQYF
13	TRBJ2-1	TRBV27	CASSIRLGNEQFF
16	TRBJ1-4	TRBV30	CAWSERGQGNNEKLFF
13	TRBJ1-5	TRBV11-2	CASSLGQHQPQHF
16	TRBJ2-7	TRBV27	CASSNLGVSASYEQYF
12	TRBJ2-7	TRBV28	CASGAGSYEQYF
14	TRBJ2-7	TRBV5-6	CASSLAGILGEQYF
13	TRBJ1-2	TRBV18	CASGTGGFYGYTF
19	TRBJ2-7	TRBV6-1	CASSEVSPAASGRTYEQYF
14	TRBJ1-1	TRBV28	CASITGNRRTEAFF
15	TRBJ2-7	TRBV5-1	CASQLAGARSYEQYF
13	TRBJ2-2	TRBV13	CASSLRDTGELFF
14	TRBJ2-3	TRBV11-1	CASSSRSGADTQYF
16	TRBJ2-3	TRBV5-1	CASSSPGAGDTDTQYF
15	TRBJ2-2	TRBV5-6	CASSFDRENSGELFF
19	TRBJ2-3	TRBV7-9	CASSYGLAGGPSRTDTQYF
13	TRBJ1-1	TRBV2	CASSYNGNTEAFF
10	TRBJ2-7	TRBV25-1	CASSLYEQYF
15	TRBJ2-7	TRBV27	CASSLSSSFAYEQYF
14	TRBJ2-5	TRBV28	CASSSRTPQETQYF
14	TRBJ1-5	TRBV12-5	CASGLGTWGQPQHF
18	TRBJ2-1	TRBV5-4	CASSSNPGLISSYNEQFF
13	TRBJ1-2	TRBV5-4	CASSPDGNYGYTF
13	TRBJ1-1	TRBV11-2	CASSPMVNTEAFF
15	TRBJ1-2	TRBV28	CASSLQGRFLYGYTF
19	TRBJ2-1	TRBV2	CASRNLRAASQGANNEQFF
16	TRBJ1-1	TRBV30	CAWSRGQGAGNTEAFF